This record covers a single T cell receptor (beta chain). Libraries were prepared by immunoSEQ multiplex PCR; TCRdb keeps only in-frame clonotypes and omits some of them. This table holds under 200,000 clones, about 94% found once. These data originate in a study of control samples from healthy donors and cancer patients. Source material: blood. This TCR was sampled from a middle-aged woman in good health.

The CDR3 nucleotides are TGTGCCAGTAGGACAGGGGGCGCGACTAATGAAAAACTGTTTTTT. Translated, it gives CASRTGGATNEKLFF. This rearrangement joins TRBV19 to TRBJ1-4; 10 bases are shared with TRBD1. CDR1 is LNHDA, CDR2 SQIVND, per germline (reference sequence). The V segment lost 6 bases and the J segment 2 bases; nucleotides outside the gene matches: 3. The CDR3 runs to 15 residues.